The source of this TCR beta chain is a study of T cells in localized non-small cell lung cancer. Comment on this clone: Its target is not known.

This CDR3 contains 13 residues. V was shortened by 10 bases and J by 2 bases, with 13 bases between the two germline ends. CDR1 MDHEN and CDR2 SYDVKM come from the germline V gene. Study-level points and caveats: Heterogeneity stays possible, as sequencing covered only one tumor region.

Clones were read by immunoSEQ multiplex PCR, and TCRdb kept only the in-frame ones, dropping some. The sample has around 64,000 clones, around 90% seen once. This specimen consisted of peripheral blood, obtained before any cancer treatment. The TCR sequence derives from a man between 40 and 70 years old with stage I squamous cell lung carcinoma. The rearrangement joins TRBV28 to TRBJ2-3, with D possibly TRBD2 on 6 matching bases. This CDR3 reads CATKRRDTDTQYF. The CDR3 DNA sequence: TGTGCCACCAAGCGGAGGGACACAGATACGCAGTATTTT.